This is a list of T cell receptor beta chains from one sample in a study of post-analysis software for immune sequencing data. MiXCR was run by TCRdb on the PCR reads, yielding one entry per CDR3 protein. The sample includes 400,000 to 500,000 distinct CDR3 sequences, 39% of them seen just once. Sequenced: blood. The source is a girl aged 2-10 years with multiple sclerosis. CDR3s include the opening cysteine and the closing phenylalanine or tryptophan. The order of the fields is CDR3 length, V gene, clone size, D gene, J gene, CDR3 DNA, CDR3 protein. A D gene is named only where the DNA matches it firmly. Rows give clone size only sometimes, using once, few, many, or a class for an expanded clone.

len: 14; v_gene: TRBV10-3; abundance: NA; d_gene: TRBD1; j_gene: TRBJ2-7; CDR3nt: TGTGCCATCAGTAGCAGGACAGGGGCCTACGAGCAGTACTTC; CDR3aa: CAISSRTGAYEQYF
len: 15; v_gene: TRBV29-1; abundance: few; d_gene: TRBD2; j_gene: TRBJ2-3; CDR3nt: TGCAGCGTTGGCCGGGAGCGGGGAGGCACAGATACGCAGTATTTT; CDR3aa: CSVGRERGGTDTQYF
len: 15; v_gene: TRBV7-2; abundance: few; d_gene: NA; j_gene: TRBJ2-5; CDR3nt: TGTGCCAGCAGCTTAGCGTCCTTTGGGGGGGAGACCCAGTACTTC; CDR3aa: CASSLASFGGETQYF
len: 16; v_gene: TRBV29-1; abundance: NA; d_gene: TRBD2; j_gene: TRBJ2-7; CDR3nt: TGCAGCGTTGAAGAAACGACTAGCGGGAGTCCTGACGAGCAGTACTTC; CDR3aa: CSVEETTSGSPDEQYF
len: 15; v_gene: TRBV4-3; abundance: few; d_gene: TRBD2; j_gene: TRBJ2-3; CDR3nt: TGCGCCAGCAGGGGGCTAGCGGGAGATGGAGATACGCAGTATTTT; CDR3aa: CASRGLAGDGDTQYF
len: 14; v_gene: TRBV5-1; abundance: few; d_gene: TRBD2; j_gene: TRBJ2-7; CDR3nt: TGCGCCAGCAGCTTGAGCGGGGGATACTACGAGCAGTACTTC; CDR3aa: CASSLSGGYYEQYF
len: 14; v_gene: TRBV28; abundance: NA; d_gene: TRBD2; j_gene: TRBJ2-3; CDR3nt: TGTGCCAGCAGTTCCGGGACTAGTCTTAATACGCAGTATTTT; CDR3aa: CASSSGTSLNTQYF
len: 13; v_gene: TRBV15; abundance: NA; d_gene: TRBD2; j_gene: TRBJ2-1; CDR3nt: TGTGCCACCACCGAGCGGGGGGCCAATGAGCAGTTCTTC; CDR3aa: CATTERGANEQFF
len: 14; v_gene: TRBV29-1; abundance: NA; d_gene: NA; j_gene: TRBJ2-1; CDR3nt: TGCAGCGTTGAGGGTAGCGCCTCCTACAATGAGCAGTTCTTC; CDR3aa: CSVEGSASYNEQFF
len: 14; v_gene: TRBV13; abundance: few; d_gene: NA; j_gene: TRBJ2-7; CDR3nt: TGTGCCAGCAGCTTACCCAGGCGGGACTACGAGCAGTACTTC; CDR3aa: CASSLPRRDYEQYF
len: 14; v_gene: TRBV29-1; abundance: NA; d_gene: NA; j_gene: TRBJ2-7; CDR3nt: TGCAGCGTTGGAGGGAGAGGAGGTTCCTACGAGCAGTACTTC; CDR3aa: CSVGGRGGSYEQYF
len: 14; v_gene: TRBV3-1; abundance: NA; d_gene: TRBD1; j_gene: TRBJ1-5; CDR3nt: TGTGCCAGCAGCCGGGACAGGTCCAATCAGCCCCAGCATTTT; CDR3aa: CASSRDRSNQPQHF
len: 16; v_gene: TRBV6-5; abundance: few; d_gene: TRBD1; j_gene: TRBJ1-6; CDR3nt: TGTGCCAGCACCCTAAGGGGTAAACAGGGGGAATCACCCCTCCACTTT; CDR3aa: CASTLRGKQGESPLHF
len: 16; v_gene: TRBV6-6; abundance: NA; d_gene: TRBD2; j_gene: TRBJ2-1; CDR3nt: TGTGCCAGCAGTCGGTCTAGCGGACTCTCCTACAATGAGCAGGTCTTC; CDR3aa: CASSRSSGLSYNEQVF
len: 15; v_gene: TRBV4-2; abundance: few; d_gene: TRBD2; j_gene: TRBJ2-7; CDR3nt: TGTGCCAGCAGCCAAACGGGGGGAAAAACCTACGAGCAGTACTTC; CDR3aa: CASSQTGGKTYEQYF
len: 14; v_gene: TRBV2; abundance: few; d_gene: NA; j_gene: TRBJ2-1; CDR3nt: TGTGCCAGCAGCGCACCAGGCCTAAAGGGATGGCAGTTCTTC; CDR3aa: CASSAPGLKGWQFF
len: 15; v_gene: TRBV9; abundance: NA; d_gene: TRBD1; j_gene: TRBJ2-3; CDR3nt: TGTGCCAGCAGCGTAGACGGGACAGGGAGGGATACGCAGTATTTT; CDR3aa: CASSVDGTGRDTQYF
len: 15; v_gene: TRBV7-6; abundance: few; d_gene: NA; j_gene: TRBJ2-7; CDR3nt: TGTGCCAGCAGCTCACCGGGACACAACTCCTACGAGCAGTACTTC; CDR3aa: CASSSPGHNSYEQYF
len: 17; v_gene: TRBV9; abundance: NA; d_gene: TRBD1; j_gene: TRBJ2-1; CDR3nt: TGTGCCAGCAGCGTAGGCTCCGGGACAGGGTTCAACAATGAGCAGTTCTTC; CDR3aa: CASSVGSGTGFNNEQFF
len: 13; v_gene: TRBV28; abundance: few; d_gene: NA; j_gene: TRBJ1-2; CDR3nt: TGTGCCAGCAGTTTGGATACTAACTATGGCTACACCTTC; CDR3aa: CASSLDTNYGYTF
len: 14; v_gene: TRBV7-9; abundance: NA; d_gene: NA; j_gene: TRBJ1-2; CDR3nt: TGTGCCAGCAGCTTAGTTTCGGGGAACCATGGCTACACCTTC; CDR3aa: CASSLVSGNHGYTF
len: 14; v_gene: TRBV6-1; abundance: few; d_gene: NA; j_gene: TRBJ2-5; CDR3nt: TGTGCCAGCAGAGCAACAGGAGTCCAAGAGACCCAGTACTTC; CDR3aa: CASRATGVQETQYF
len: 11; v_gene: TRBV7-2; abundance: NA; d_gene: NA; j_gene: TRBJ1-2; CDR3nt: TGTGCCAGCAGCTTGTACCAAAGGAACACCTTC; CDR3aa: CASSLYQRNTF
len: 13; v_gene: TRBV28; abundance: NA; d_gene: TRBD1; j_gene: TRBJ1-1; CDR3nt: TGTGCCAGCAGCCTAGGGGGCTGGGCTGAAGCTTTCTTT; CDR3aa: CASSLGGWAEAFF
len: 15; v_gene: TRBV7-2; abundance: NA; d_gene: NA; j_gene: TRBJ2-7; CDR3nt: TGTGCCAGCAGCCTCACGTTTACGCCCTACAATGAGCAGTACTTC; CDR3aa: CASSLTFTPYNEQYF
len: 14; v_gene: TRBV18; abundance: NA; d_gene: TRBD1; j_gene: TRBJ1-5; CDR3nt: TGTGCCAGCTCAGCACAGGGGGCAGATCAGCCCCAGCATTTT; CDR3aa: CASSAQGADQPQHF
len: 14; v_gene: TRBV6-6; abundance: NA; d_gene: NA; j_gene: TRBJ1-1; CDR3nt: TGTGCCAGCAGGTACCCTCAATCGGTCGCTGAAGCTTTCTTT; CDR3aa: CASRYPQSVAEAFF
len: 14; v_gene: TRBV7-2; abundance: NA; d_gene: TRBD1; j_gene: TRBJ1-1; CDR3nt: TGTGCCAGCAGCTTAGAGGGACAGGGGACTGAAGCTTTCTTT; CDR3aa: CASSLEGQGTEAFF
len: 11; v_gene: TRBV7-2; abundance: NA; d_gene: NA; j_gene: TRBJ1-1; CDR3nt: TGTGCCAGCAGCTTATGGGGTGAAGGGGTGTTT; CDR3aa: CASSLWGEGVF
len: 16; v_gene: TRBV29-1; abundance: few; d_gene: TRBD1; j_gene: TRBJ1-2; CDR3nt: TGCAGCGTTCAGGGGGGACGGACCCCGTCTAACTATGGCTACACCTTC; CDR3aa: CSVQGGRTPSNYGYTF
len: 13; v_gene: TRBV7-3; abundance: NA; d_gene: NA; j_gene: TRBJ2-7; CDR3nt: TGTGCCAGCAGCTTAGGACTTAGTGGGGGACTGTACTTC; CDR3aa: CASSLGLSGGLYF
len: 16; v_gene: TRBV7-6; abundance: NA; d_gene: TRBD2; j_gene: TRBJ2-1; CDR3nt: TGTGCCAGCAGCTTAGATGGCGGGGGGGTCTACAATGAGCAGTTCTTC; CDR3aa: CASSLDGGGVYNEQFF
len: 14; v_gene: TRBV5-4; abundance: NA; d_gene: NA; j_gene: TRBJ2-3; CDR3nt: TGTGCCAGCACCTTACAGGAGGGGACAGATACGCAGTATTTT; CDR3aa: CASTLQEGTDTQYF
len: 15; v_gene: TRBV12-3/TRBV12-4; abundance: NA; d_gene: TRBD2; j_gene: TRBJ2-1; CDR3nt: TGTGCCAGCAGTTTGACTAGCGGGGGGTCCTGGTCCCCGTTCTTC; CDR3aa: CASSLTSGGSWSPFF
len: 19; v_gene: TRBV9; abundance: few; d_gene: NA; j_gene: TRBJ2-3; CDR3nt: TGTGCCAGCAGCCCCTGGACGGGACTCCGCTCCCATAGCACAGATACGCAGTATTTT; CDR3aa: CASSPWTGLRSHSTDTQYF
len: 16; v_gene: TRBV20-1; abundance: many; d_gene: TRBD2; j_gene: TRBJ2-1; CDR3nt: TGCAGTGCTAGTGACTACGGGACTAGCTCTATGTATGAGCAGTTCTTC; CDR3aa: CSASDYGTSSMYEQFF
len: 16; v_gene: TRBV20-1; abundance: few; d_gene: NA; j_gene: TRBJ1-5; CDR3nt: TGCAGTGCTGGACCCGCCCCCGACAGAATCAATCAGCCCCAGCATTTT; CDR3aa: CSAGPAPDRINQPQHF